The 7 T cell receptor beta chains in this list originate from one sample, sequenced in a study of T cells in localized non-small cell lung cancer. Assay: immunoSEQ multiplex PCR; the TCRdb copy retains only in-frame clones and omits some. The repertoire holds 8,500 to 13,000 clones, with 70% to 80% as singletons. The sample here was peripheral blood, taken before any cancer treatment. These receptors originate from a male donor older than 55 with stage I lung adenocarcinoma.

This clone was seen only a few times. V and J are TRBV15 and TRBJ1-6; 11 bases are a match to TRBD1. V lost 2 bases and J lost 7; bases outside the gene matches: 7. The germline gives CDR1 LNHNV, CDR2 YYDKDF (reference sequence). There are 17 residues in the CDR3. The CDR3 DNA reads as TGTGCCACCAGCAGACAACTTAGGACAGGGGGCAATTCACCCCTCCACTTT. It translates to CATSRQLRTGGNSPLHF. Together with reference TRBV15 and TRBJ1-6, the CDR3 gives the full variable domain: DAMVIQNPRYQVTQFGKPVTLSCSQTLNHNVMYWYQQKSSQAPKLLFHYYDKDFNNEADTPDNFQSRRPNTSFCFLDIRSPGLGDTAMYLCATSRQLRTGGNSPLHFGNGTRLTVT.

A few counts support this clone. This chain uses TRBV9 with TRBJ1-6; D gene uncertain. Trimming cost V 6 bases and J 5 bases, with 12 bases left between them. Per the germline V gene, CDR1 is SGDLS and CDR2 is YYNGEE. The CDR3 has 14 amino acids. The CDR3 here is CASNPGLDNSPLHF. Written as DNA, the CDR3 is TGTGCCAGCAACCCAGGTTTAGATAATTCACCCCTCCACTTT. Based on the CDR3 plus reference TRBV9 and TRBJ1-6, the full variable domain is DSGVTQTPKHLITATGQRVTLRCSPRSGDLSVYWYQQSLDQGLQFLIQYYNGEERAKGNILERFSAQQFPDLHSELNLSSLELGDSALYFCASNPGLDNSPLHFGNGTRLTVT.

This clone has only a few counts. The chain combines TRBV6-5 with TRBJ1-4; possible D gene TRBD1, 6 bases. There are 13 residues in the CDR3. Trimming took 7 bases from V and 7 from J, leaving 13 bases between them. CDR1 and CDR2 (germline): MNHEY, SVGAGI. The CDR3 region is CASKTWGLEKLFF. CDR3 DNA sequence: TGTGCCAGCAAAACCTGGGGGCTTGAAAAACTGTTTTTT.

The chain uses TRBV2 and TRBJ2-5; perhaps TRBD2 as D (7 bases). The V end was cut by 3 bases, the J end by 3 bases, with 17 bases between. CDR3 size: 16 residues. The germline gives CDR1 SNHLY, CDR2 FYNNEI. Written as DNA, the CDR3 is TGTGCCAGCAGTGAGGGGGTCGGGGGGCCCGAAGAGACCCAGTACTTC. The encoded protein is CASSEGVGGPEETQYF.

This clone was observed once. J is TRBJ1-5 and V is TRBV7-2, with 8 bases matching TRBD1. In germline, CDR1 is SGHTA, CDR2 FQGNSA. Losses at the gene ends were 3 bases for V and 4 bases for J; bases not matched to a gene: 11. The CDR3 has 17 residues. As DNA, the CDR3 is TGTGCCAGCAGCTTGGTCGGACAGGGTCCGGGGAATCAGCCCCAGCATTTT. Amino acids: CASSLVGQGPGNQPQHF.

The J gene is TRBJ1-2, the V gene TRBV6-5; D is ambiguous. This CDR3 region has 13 residues. The V gene lost 0 bases and the J gene lost 0 bases, with 2 bases spanning the gap. Germline CDR1 is MNHEY and CDR2 is SVGAGI. In DNA, the CDR3 is TGTGCCAGCAGTTACTCGGCTAACTATGGCTACACCTTC. Amino acid sequence: CASSYSANYGYTF.

The rearrangement links TRBV28 to TRBJ1-1; D is unresolved. The CDR3 is made up of 14 amino acids. With 6 bases removed from V and 4 bases from J, the gap between germline ends came to 15 bases. CDR1 and CDR2 from the germline V gene are MDHEN and SYDVKM. This CDR3 is CASSPLHEATEAFF. For the CDR3, the DNA is TGTGCCAGCAGCCCCTTACATGAGGCCACTGAAGCTTTCTTT.